This T cell receptor (beta chain) comes out of a study of blood T cells in healthy people across ages. The individuals who served as donors were healthy Caucasians living in Russia, aged roughly 6 to 90. This clonotype was picked up a small number of times. Germline loops: CDR1 SGHRS, CDR2 YFSETQ. The CDR3 is 16 amino acids. Trimming pared 3 bases from V and 4 bases from J, leaving 19 bases between. The authors ran a second PCR of 7 to 11 cycles using a sample-barcoded 5' primer and a J-beta primer mix. Using its own MiXCR run on the 5' RACE reads, TCRdb lists one record per CDR3 protein. The table records under 850,000 distinct CDR3 sequences, about 37% of them present only once.

Sequenced input: blood. The clonotype originates from a man aged 18 to 30 in good health. V usage is TRBV5-1 and J usage is TRBJ2-5, with D perhaps assigned TRBD1 or TRBD2 (5 bases each). CDR3 residues: CASSSTTGLRRETQYF. Written as DNA, the CDR3 is TGCGCCAGCAGCTCGACTACAGGCCTAAGGAGAGAGACCCAGTACTTC.